This T cell receptor beta chain was obtained from a study of OX40 agonist ivuxolimab in advanced cancers. About the research overall: A mean age of roughly 66 years, range roughly 23 to 85, was recorded, and approximately 80% were male.

TCRdb's copy holds only in-frame clones and misses some; the assay was immunoSEQ multiplex PCR. The data hold approximately 87,000 clones, with 80% to 90% observed a single time. The table lists this clone with a count of one. This TCR derives from an adult with an advanced solid tumor such as melanoma, head and neck, liver or kidney cancer. The sample here was CD4+ or CD8+ T cells sorted from blood, taken in a trial of the OX40 agonist ivuxolimab.

CDR3 in amino acids: CGIGRAEAFF. CDR3 nucleotide sequence: TGTGGGATAGGGCGGGCTGAAGCTTTCTTT. V gene TRBV30 combines with J gene TRBJ1-1; D is unclear. CDR3 length equals 10 residues. Germline V gene lookup returns CDR1 GTSNPN and CDR2 SVGIG (reference sequence). Variable domain in full (rest from reference TRBV30 and TRBJ1-1): SQTIHQWPATLVQPVGSPLSLECTVEGTSNPNLYWYRQAAGRGLQLLFYSVGIGQISSEVPQNLSASRPQDRQFILSSKKLLLSDSGFYLCGIGRAEAFFGQGTRLTVV.